The clone carrying this TCR beta chain occurred a few times. Its specificity is unknown. The data stem from a study of CD4+ T cells in melanoma. Study-level results: Diverse differentiation states were reported for melanoma neoantigen-specific CD4+ T cells. A reported correlation linked neoantigen-specific CD4+ T cells to CD8+, macrophage and B cell function.

Libraries were prepared by immunoSEQ multiplex PCR; TCRdb keeps only in-frame clonotypes and omits some of them. The sample holds 15,000 or so clones, roughly 66% seen once. The J segment lost 3 bases and the V segment lost 5 bases, leaving 6 bases of the junction unmatched. This CDR3 comprises 15 residues. In germline, CDR1 is ENHRY, CDR2 SYGVKD. The specimen sequenced was cells from a culture (not recorded whether cultured in vitro). This chain connects TRBV10-3 to TRBJ1-5; 8 bases line up with TRBD1. This sequence originates from a human donor with melanoma. In DNA, the CDR3 is TGTGCCATCAGTCCAGGGGGCCTTGACAATCAGCCCCAGCATTTT. Translated: CAISPGGLDNQPQHF.